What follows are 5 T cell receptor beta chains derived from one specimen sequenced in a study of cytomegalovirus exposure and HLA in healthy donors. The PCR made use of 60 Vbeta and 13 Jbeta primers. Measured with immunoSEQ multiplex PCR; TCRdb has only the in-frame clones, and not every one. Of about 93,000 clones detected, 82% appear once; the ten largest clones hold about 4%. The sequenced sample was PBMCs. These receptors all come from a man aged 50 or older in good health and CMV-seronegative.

In DNA form, the CDR3 reads TGTGCCATCAGCGCCGGTCAAGGGGGCCAGCCCCAGCATTTT. Translating it yields CAISAGQGGQPQHF. The chain carries TRBV10-3 and TRBJ1-5; 7 bases align to TRBD1. CDR1 is ENHRY and CDR2 is SYGVKD in the germline V gene. The V segment lost 6 bases and the J segment 7 bases; nucleotides outside the gene matches: 9. This CDR3 spans 14 amino acids.

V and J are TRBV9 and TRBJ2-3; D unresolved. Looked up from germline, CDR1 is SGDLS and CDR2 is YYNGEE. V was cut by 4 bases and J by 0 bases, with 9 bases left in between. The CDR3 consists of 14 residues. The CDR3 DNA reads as TGTGCCAGCAGCCCCAAACAGAGCACAGATACGCAGTATTTT. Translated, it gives CASSPKQSTDTQYF.

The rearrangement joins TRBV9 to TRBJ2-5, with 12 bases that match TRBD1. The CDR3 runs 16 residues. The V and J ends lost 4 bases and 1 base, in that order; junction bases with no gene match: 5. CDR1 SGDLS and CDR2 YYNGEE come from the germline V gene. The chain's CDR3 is CASSHRDRGLQETQYF. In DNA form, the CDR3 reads TGTGCCAGCAGCCACCGGGACAGGGGGCTCCAAGAGACCCAGTACTTC. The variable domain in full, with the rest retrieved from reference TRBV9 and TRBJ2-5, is DSGVTQTPKHLITATGQRVTLRCSPRSGDLSVYWYQQSLDQGLQFLIQYYNGEERAKGNILERFSAQQFPDLHSELNLSSLELGDSALYFCASSHRDRGLQETQYFGPGTRLLVL.

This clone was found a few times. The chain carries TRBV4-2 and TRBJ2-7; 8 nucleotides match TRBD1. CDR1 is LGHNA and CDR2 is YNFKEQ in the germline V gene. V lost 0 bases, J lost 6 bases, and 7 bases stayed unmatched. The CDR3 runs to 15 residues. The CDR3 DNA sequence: TGTGCCAGCAGCCAAGACAGGACAGGGCCTCTCGAGCAGTACTTC. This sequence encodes CASSQDRTGPLEQYF.

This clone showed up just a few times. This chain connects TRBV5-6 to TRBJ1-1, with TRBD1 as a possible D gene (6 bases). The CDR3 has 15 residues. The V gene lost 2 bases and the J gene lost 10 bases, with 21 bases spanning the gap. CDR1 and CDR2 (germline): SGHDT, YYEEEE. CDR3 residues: CASSFDRRRRHRAFF. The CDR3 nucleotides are TGTGCCAGCAGCTTTGACAGGCGGAGGAGACATCGAGCTTTCTTT. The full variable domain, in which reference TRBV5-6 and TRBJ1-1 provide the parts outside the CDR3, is DAGVTQSPTHLIKTRGQQVTLRCSPKSGHDTVSWYQQALGQGPQFIFQYYEEEERQRGNFPDRFSGHQFPNYSSELNVNALLLGDSALYLCASSFDRRRRHRAFFGQGTRLTVV.